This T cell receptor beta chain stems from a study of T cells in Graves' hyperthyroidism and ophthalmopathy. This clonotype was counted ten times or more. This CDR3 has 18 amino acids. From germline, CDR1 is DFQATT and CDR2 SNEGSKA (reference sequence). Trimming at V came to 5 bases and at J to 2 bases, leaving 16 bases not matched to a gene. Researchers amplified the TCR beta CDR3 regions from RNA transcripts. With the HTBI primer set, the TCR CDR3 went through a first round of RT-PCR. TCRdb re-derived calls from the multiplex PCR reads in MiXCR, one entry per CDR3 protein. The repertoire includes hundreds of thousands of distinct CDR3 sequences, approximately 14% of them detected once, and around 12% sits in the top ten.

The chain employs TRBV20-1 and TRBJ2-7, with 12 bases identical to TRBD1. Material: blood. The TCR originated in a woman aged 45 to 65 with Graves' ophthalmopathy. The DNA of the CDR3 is TGCAGTGCTGCAAGGGACAGGGGGCGAACAGAGGGTACCTACGAGCAGTACTTC. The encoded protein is CSAARDRGRTEGTYEQYF.